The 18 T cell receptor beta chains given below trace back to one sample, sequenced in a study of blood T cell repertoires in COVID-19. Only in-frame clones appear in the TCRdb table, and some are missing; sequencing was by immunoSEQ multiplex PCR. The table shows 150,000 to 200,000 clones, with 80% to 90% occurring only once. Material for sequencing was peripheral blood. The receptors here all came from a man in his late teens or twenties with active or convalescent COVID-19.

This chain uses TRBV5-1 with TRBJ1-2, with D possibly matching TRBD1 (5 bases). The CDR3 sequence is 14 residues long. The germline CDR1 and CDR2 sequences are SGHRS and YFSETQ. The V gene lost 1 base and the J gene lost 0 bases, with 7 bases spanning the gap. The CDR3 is CASSLLQANYGYTF. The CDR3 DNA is TGCGCCAGCAGCTTGTTACAGGCTAACTATGGCTACACCTTC.

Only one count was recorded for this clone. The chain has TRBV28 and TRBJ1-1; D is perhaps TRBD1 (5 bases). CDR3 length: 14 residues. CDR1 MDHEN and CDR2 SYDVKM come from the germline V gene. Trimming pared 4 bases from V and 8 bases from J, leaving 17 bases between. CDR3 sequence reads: CASSSGPPGGEAFF. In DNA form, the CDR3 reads TGTGCCAGCAGTTCAGGGCCCCCTGGGGGGGAAGCTTTCTTT.

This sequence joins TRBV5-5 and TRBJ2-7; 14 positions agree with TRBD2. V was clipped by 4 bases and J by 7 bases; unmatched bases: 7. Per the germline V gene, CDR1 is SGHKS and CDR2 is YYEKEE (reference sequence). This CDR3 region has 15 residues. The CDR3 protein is CASSLRLAGGGEQYF. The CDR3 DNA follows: TGTGCCAGCAGCCTCAGACTAGCGGGAGGGGGGGAGCAGTACTTC. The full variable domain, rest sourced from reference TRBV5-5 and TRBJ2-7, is DAGVTQSPTHLIKTRGQQVTLRCSPISGHKSVSWYQQVLGQGPQFIFQYYEKEERGRGNFPDRFSARQFPNYSSELNVNALLLGDSALYLCASSLRLAGGGEQYFGPGTRLTVT.

The CDR3, as DNA: TGTGCCAGCAGTTTTAGGCAGGTCACTGAAGCTTTCTTT. This codes for CASSFRQVTEAFF. The V and J genes are TRBV12-3 or TRBV12-4 and TRBJ1-1; D remains ambiguous. The CDR3 is 13 residues long. Trimming removed 3 bases at V and 4 bases at J, with 9 bases between.

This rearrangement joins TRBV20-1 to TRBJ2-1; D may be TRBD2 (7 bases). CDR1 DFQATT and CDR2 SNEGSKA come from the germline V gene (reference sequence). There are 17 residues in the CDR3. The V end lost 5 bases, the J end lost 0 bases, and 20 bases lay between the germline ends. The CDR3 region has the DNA TGCAGTGCTGGTGGTCGGGGGGCTCACAGCTCCTACAATGAGCAGTTCTTC. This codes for CSAGGRGAHSSYNEQFF.

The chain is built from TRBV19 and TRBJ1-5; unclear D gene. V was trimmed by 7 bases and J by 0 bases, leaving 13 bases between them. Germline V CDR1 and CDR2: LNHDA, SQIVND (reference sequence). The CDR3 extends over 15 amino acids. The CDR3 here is CASTLAGNSNQPQHF. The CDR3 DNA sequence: TGTGCCAGTACACTAGCGGGGAATAGCAATCAGCCCCAGCATTTT.

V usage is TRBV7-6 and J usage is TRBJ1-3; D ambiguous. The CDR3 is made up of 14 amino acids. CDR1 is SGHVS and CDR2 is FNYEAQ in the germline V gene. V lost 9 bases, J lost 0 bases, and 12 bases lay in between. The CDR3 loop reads CASSGSISGNTIYF. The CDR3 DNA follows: TGTGCCAGTAGCGGTAGTATCTCTGGAAACACCATATATTTT.

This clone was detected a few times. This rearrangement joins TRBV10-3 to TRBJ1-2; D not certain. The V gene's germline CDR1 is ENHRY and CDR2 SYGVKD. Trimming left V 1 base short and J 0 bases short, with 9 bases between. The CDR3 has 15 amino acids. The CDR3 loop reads CAISEYRSTNYGYTF. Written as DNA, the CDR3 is TGTGCCATCAGTGAGTACCGGTCCACTAACTATGGCTACACCTTC.

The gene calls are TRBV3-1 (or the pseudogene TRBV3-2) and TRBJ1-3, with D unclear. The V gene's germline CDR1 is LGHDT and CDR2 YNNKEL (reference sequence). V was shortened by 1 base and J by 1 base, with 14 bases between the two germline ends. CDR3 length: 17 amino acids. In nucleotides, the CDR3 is TGTGCCAGCAGCCAAGGCGCAGGAGGTTCTTCTGGAAACACCATATATTTT. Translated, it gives CASSQGAGGSSGNTIYF.

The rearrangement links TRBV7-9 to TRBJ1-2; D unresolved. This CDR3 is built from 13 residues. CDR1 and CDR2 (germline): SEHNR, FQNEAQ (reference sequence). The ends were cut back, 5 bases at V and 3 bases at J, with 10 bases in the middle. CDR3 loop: CASSPEADYGYTF. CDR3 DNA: TGTGCCAGCAGCCCAGAGGCCGACTATGGCTACACCTTC.

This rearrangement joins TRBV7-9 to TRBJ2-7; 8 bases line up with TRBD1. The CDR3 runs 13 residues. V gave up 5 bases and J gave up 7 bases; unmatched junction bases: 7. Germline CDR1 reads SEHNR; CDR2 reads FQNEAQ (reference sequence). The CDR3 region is CASSLDRAREQYV. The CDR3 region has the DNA TGTGCCAGCAGCCTGGACAGGGCTAGGGAGCAGTACGTC.

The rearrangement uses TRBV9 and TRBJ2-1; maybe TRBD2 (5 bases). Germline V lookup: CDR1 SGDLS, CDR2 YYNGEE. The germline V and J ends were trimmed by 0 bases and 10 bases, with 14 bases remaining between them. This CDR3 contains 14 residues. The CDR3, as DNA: TGTGCCAGCAGCGTAGGGCCTAGCCCCCTGGAGCAGTTCTTC. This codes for CASSVGPSPLEQFF.

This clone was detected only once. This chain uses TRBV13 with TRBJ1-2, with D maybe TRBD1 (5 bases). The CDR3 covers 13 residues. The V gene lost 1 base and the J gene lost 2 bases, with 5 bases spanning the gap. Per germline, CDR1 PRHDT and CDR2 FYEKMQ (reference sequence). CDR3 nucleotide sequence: TGTGCCAGCAGCTTAGAGGGGAACTATGGCTACACCTTC. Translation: CASSLEGNYGYTF.

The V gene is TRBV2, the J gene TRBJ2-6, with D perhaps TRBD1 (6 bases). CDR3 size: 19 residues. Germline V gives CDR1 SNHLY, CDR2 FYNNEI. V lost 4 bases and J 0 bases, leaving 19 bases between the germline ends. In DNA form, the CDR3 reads TGTGCCAGCAGTGCCCGCGTAGGGGGTCGCCTCTCTGGGGCCAACGTCCTGACTTTC. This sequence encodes CASSARVGGRLSGANVLTF.

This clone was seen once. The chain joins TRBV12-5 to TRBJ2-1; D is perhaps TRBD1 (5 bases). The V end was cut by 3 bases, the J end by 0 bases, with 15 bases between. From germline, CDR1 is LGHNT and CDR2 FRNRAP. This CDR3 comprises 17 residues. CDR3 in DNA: TGTGCTAGTGGTTTCTCAGGACAACAGAGCTCCTACAATGAGCAGTTCTTC. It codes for CASGFSGQQSSYNEQFF.

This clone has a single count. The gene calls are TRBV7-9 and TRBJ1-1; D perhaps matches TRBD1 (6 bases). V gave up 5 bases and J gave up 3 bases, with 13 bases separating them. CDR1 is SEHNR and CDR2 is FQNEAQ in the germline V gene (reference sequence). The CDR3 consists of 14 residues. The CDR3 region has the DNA TGTGCCAGCAGCCAGTCAGGGGTCGACACTGAAGCTTTCTTT. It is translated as CASSQSGVDTEAFF.

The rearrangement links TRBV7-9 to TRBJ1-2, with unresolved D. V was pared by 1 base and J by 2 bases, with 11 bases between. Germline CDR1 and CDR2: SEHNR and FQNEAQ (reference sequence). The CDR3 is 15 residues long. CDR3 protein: CASSLELVRNYGYTF. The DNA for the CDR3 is TGTGCCAGCAGCTTAGAGCTTGTCAGGAACTATGGCTACACCTTC.

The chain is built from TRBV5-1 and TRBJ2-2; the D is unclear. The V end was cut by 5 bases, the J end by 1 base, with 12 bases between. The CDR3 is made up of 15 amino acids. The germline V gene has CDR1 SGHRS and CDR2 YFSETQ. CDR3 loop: CASSPQFLNTGELFF. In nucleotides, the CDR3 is TGCGCCAGCAGTCCACAGTTTCTGAACACCGGGGAGCTGTTTTTT.